This TCR beta chain was retrieved from a study of cytomegalovirus exposure and HLA in healthy donors. Germline CDR1 and CDR2: SGHRS and YFSETQ. V was pared by 5 bases and J by 6 bases, with 8 bases of the junction left unmatched. The CDR3 spans 14 residues. In the PCR, 60 Vbeta and 13 Jbeta primers were used. TCRdb's table, derived via immunoSEQ multiplex PCR, lists solely in-frame clones and lacks some. The sample holds more than 40,000 clones, approximately 84% seen once. The chain employs TRBV5-1 and TRBJ2-5, with 9 bases aligning to TRBD1. Material: PBMCs. The origin of this receptor is a man aged 45 to 65 in good health and CMV-seronegative. The CDR3 here is CASRKDRGQKTQYF. The DNA for the CDR3 is TGCGCCAGCAGAAAGGACAGGGGTCAAAAGACCCAGTACTTC.